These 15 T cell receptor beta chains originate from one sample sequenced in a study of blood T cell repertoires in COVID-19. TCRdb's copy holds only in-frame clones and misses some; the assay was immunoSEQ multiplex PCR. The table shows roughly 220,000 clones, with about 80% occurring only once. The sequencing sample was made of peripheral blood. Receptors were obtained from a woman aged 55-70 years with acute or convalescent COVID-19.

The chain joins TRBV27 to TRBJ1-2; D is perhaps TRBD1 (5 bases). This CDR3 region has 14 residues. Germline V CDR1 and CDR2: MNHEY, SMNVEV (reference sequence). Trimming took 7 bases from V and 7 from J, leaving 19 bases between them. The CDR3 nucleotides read TGTGCCAGCACCCGAAGCCCCGGGAGGGGTGGCTACACCTTC. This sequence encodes CASTRSPGRGGYTF.

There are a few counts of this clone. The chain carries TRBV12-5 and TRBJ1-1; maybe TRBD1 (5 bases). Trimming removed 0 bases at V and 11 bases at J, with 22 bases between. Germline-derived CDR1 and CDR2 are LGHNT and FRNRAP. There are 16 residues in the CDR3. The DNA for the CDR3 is TGTGCTAGTGGTTTGGTACGGGGCGGGAAGGGGATGGCGGCTTTCTTT. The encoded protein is CASGLVRGGKGMAAFF. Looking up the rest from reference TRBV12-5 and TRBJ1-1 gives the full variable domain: DARVTQTPRHKVTEMGQEVTMRCQPILGHNTVFWYRQTMMQGLELLAYFRNRAPLDDSGMPKDRFSAEMPDATLATLKIQPSEPRDSAVYFCASGLVRGGKGMAAFFGQGTRLTVV.

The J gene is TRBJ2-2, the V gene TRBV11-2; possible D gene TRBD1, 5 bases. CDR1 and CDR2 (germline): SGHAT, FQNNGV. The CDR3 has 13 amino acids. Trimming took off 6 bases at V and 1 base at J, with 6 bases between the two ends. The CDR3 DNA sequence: TGTGCCAGCAGGGGGCTGAACACCGGGGAGCTGTTTTTT. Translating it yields CASRGLNTGELFF.

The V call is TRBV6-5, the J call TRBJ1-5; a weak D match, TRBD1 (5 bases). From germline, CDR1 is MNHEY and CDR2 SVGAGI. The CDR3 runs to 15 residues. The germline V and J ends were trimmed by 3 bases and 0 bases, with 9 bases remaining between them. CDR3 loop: CASSYTGDSNQPQHF. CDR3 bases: TGTGCCAGCAGTTATACGGGGGATAGCAATCAGCCCCAGCATTTT.

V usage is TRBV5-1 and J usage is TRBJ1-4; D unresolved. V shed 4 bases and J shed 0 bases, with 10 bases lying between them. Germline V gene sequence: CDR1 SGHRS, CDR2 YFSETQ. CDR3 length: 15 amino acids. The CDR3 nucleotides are TGCGCCAGCAGCCCAGAGGCGGCAACTAATGAAAAACTGTTTTTT. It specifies CASSPEAATNEKLFF.

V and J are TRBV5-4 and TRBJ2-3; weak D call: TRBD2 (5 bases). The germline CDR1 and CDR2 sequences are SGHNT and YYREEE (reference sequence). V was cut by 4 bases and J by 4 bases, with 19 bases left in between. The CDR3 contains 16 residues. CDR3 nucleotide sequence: TGTGCCAGCAGCACGGAAACGCTACTAGTGCCAGATACGCAGTATTTT. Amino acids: CASSTETLLVPDTQYF.

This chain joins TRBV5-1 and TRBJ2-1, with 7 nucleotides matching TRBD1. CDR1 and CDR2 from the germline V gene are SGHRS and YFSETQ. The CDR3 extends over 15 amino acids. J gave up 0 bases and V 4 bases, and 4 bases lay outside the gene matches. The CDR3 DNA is TGCGCCAGCAGCCCATGGACAGGCTCCTACAATGAGCAGTTCTTC. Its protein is CASSPWTGSYNEQFF.

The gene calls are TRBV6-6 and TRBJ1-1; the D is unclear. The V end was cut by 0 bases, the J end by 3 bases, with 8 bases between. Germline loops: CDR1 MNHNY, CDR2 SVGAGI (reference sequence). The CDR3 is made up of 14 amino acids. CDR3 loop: CASSYSSGDTEAFF. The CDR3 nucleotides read TGTGCCAGCAGTTACTCTTCTGGAGACACTGAAGCTTTCTTT.

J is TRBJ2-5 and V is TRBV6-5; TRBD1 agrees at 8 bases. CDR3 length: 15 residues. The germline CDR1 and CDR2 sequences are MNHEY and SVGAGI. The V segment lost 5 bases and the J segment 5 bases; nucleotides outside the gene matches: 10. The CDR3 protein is CASSRSWTGWETQYF. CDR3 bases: TGTGCCAGCAGTCGGTCCTGGACAGGGTGGGAGACCCAGTACTTC.

This chain's CDR3 is CAISQEGSLNYGYTF. The CDR3 nucleotides are TGTGCCATCAGTCAGGAGGGGTCACTTAACTATGGCTACACCTTC. V is TRBV10-3 and J is TRBJ1-2; maybe TRBD1 (5 bases). CDR1 ENHRY and CDR2 SYGVKD come from the germline V gene. The CDR3 has 15 amino acids. The ends were cut back, 5 bases at V and 1 base at J, with 14 bases in the middle.

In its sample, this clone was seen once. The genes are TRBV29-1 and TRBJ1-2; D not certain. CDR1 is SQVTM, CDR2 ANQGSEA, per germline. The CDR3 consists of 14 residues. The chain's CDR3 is CSSEIYSPNYGYTF. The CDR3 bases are TGCAGTTCCGAGATCTACAGCCCCAATTATGGCTACACCTTC.

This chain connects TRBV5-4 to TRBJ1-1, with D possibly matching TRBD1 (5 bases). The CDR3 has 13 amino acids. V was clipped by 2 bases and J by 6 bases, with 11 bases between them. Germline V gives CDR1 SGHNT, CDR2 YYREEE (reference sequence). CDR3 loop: CASSFSRASEAFF. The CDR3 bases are TGTGCCAGCAGCTTTAGCAGGGCGTCTGAAGCTTTCTTT.

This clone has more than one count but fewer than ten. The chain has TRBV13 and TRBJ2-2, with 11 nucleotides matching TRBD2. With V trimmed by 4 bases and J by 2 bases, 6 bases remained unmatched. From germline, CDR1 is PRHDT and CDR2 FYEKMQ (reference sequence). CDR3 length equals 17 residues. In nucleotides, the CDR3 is TGTGCCAGCAGCTCGAGACTAGCGGGGTTAAACACCGGGGAGCTGTTTTTT. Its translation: CASSSRLAGLNTGELFF. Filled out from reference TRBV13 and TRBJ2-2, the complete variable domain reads AAGVIQSPRHLIKEKRETATLKCYPIPRHDTVYWYQQGPGQDPQFLISFYEKMQSDKGSIPDRFSAQQFSDYHSELNMSSLELGDSALYFCASSSRLAGLNTGELFFGEGSRLTVL.

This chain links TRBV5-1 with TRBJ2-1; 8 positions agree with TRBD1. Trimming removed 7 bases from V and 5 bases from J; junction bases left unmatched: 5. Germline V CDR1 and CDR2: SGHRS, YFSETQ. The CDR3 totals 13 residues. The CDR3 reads CASSTGANNEQFF. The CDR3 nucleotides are TGCGCCAGCTCGACAGGGGCTAACAATGAGCAGTTCTTC.

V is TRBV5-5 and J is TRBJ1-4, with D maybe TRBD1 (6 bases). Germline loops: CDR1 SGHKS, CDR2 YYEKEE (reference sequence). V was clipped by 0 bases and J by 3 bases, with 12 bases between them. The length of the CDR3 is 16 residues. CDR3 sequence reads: CASSLGLQGANEKLFF. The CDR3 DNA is TGTGCCAGCAGCTTGGGCCTACAGGGAGCTAATGAAAAACTGTTTTTT.